The 17 T cell receptor beta chains given below trace back to one sample, sequenced in a study of T cells after yellow fever vaccination. TCRdb used MiXCR to reprocess the 5' RACE reads, holding one entry per CDR3 protein. The data contain about 99,000 distinct CDR3 sequences, around 5.8% of them singletons. The source was CD8+ T cells sorted from PBMCs, collected 10 days after the yellow fever booster vaccination. These receptors all stem from a young man who received the YFV17D yellow fever vaccine.

This chain connects TRBV24-1 to TRBJ2-1, with TRBD2 identical over 12 bases. The CDR3 consists of 14 residues. V was pared by 8 bases and J by 5 bases, with 3 bases of the junction left unmatched. Germline values: CDR1 KGHDR, CDR2 SFDVKD. CDR3 sequence (DNA): TGTGCCACCACTAGCGGGGGGGTTCACAATGAGCAGTTCTTC. Translated: CATTSGGVHNEQFF.

The chain joins TRBV2 to TRBJ1-2; TRBD1 might be the D (6 bases). CDR1 is SNHLY and CDR2 is FYNNEI in the germline V gene. CDR3 size: 13 residues. Between the trimmed V and J ends, which lost 9 bases and 4 bases, there was a span of 15 bases. For the CDR3, the DNA is TGTGCCAGGGGGGCGGATGACTCCTATGGCTACACCTTC. Protein product: CARGADDSYGYTF.

The chain is built from TRBV7-2 and TRBJ1-1; tentatively, D is TRBD1 (5 bases). Trimming stripped 1 base from V and 6 bases from J, with 9 bases between. Germline V lookup: CDR1 SGHTA, CDR2 FQGNSA. This CDR3 spans 13 amino acids. The CDR3 spells CASSLGGFAEAFF. The CDR3 DNA reads as TGTGCCAGCAGCTTAGGGGGGTTCGCTGAAGCTTTCTTT.

This chain links TRBV7-2 with TRBJ1-5; weak D call: TRBD1 (6 bases). Per the germline V gene, CDR1 is SGHTA and CDR2 is FQGNSA. Trimming took off 0 bases at V and 0 bases at J, with 9 bases between the two ends. The CDR3 is 16 amino acids. Here the CDR3 DNA reads TGTGCCAGCAGCTTAGCGGGACAATATAGCAATCAGCCCCAGCATTTT. Its protein is CASSLAGQYSNQPQHF.

In its sample, this clonotype was seen a few times. This rearrangement joins TRBV10-3 to TRBJ1-5, with D possibly TRBD1 on 6 matching bases. Germline-derived CDR1 and CDR2 are ENHRY and SYGVKD. The CDR3 has 16 amino acids. Trimming removed 0 bases at V and 0 bases at J, with 9 bases between. The DNA for the CDR3 is TGTGCCATCAGTGAGTCCAGGGGTTATAGCAATCAGCCCCAGCATTTT. As protein: CAISESRGYSNQPQHF.

This clonotype came up a few times. This chain's CDR3 is CASSHLRDRGHGYTF. CDR3 sequence (DNA): TGTGCCAGCAGCCACCTCCGGGACAGGGGCCATGGCTACACCTTC. The chain employs TRBV9 and TRBJ1-2, with TRBD1 matching 10 bases. Germline CDR1 is SGDLS and CDR2 is YYNGEE. V dropped 4 bases and J dropped 6; count of bases not matched to a gene: 9. The CDR3 is 15 residues long.

This chain uses TRBV24-1 with TRBJ1-5, with 8 bases identical to TRBD1. The CDR3 consists of 16 residues. From germline, CDR1 is KGHDR and CDR2 SFDVKD. V dropped 4 bases and J dropped 7; count of bases not matched to a gene: 11. The CDR3 sequence is CATSEEVQGAEQPQHF. The CDR3 DNA sequence: TGTGCCACCAGTGAGGAGGTGCAGGGGGCTGAACAGCCCCAGCATTTT.

This clonotype turned up a few times. This chain joins TRBV5-1 and TRBJ2-7; the D is unclear. The CDR3 spans 13 residues. Germline CDR1 is SGHRS and CDR2 is YFSETQ. With 2 bases removed from V and 5 bases from J, the gap between germline ends came to 11 bases. CDR3: CASSLAPRNEQYF. CDR3 nucleotide sequence: TGCGCCAGCAGCTTAGCCCCCCGCAACGAGCAGTACTTC.

This clonotype was seen only a few times. The chain is built from TRBV5-1 and TRBJ1-5; tentative D call: TRBD1 (5 bases). In germline, CDR1 is SGHRS, CDR2 YFSETQ. The germline V and J ends were trimmed by 1 base and 0 bases, with 20 bases remaining between them. The CDR3 is 19 residues long. CDR3 DNA sequence: TGCGCCAGCAGCTTGTCGGCGCAGGGCGGGGCGTATAGCAATCAGCCCCAGCATTTT. It specifies CASSLSAQGGAYSNQPQHF. The whole variable domain, remainder taken from reference TRBV5-1 and TRBJ1-5, is KAGVTQTPRYLIKTRGQQVTLSCSPISGHRSVSWYQQTPGQGLQFLFEYFSETQRNKGNFPGRFSGRQFSNSRSEMNVSTLELGDSALYLCASSLSAQGGAYSNQPQHFGDGTRLSIL.

This clonotype was found a few times. The rearrangement links TRBV29-1 to TRBJ2-3; a possible D gene is TRBD1 (7 bases). Trimming left V 2 bases short and J 2 bases short, with 23 bases between. Looked up from germline, CDR1 is SQVTM and CDR2 is ANQGSEA. CDR3 length equals 18 residues. In DNA, the CDR3 is TGCAGCGTTGAACCCTTGGCAGGGGGGTTGCCGGACACAGATACGCAGTATTTT. It codes for CSVEPLAGGLPDTDTQYF.

This clonotype was counted at least ten times. CDR3 nucleotides: TGTGCCAGCAGCCACCCGACTAGCGGGGCCACCCACGCGTTGGAGACCCAGTACTTC. This translates into CASSHPTSGATHALETQYF. This chain joins TRBV7-9 and TRBJ2-5, with TRBD2 matching over 11 bases. V gave up 5 bases and J gave up 5 bases; unmatched junction bases: 19. The CDR3 totals 19 residues. In germline, CDR1 is SEHNR, CDR2 FQNEAQ (reference sequence).

This clonotype has only a few counts. The chain links TRBV4-1 to TRBJ2-7; no reliable D call. CDR1 is MGHRA, CDR2 YSYEKL, per germline. The CDR3 covers 14 residues. With 0 bases removed from V and 1 base from J, the gap between germline ends came to 7 bases. CDR3 DNA sequence: TGCGCCAGCAGCCAAGAGATGGGGTCCTACGAGCAGTACTTC. This encodes CASSQEMGSYEQYF.

The V and J genes are TRBV6-5 and TRBJ1-6, with D perhaps TRBD1 (6 bases). Germline V gene lookup returns CDR1 MNHEY and CDR2 SVGAGI. V gave up 4 bases and J gave up 0 bases, with 10 bases separating them. The CDR3 runs to 16 residues. CDR3 region: CASSSDRSSYNSPLHF. In DNA, the CDR3 is TGTGCCAGCAGTTCAGACAGGAGCTCCTATAATTCACCCCTCCACTTT.

This chain joins TRBV28 and TRBJ1-5, with 9 positions matching TRBD1. Germline assignment: CDR1 MDHEN and CDR2 SYDVKM. Losses at the gene ends were 6 bases for V and 4 bases for J; bases not matched to a gene: 7. This CDR3 is 15 amino acids long. CDR3 residues: CASRLWDRENQPQHF. CDR3 DNA sequence: TGTGCCAGCAGGCTTTGGGACAGGGAGAATCAGCCCCAGCATTTT.

This clonotype turned up a few times. The chain uses TRBV2 and TRBJ2-3; 12 nucleotides agree with TRBD1. Germline V gene data show CDR1 as SNHLY and CDR2 as FYNNEI. This CDR3 contains 14 residues. V was pared by 10 bases and J by 5 bases, with 7 bases of the junction left unmatched. CDR3 sequence: CATGDRGQLDTQYF. Here the CDR3 DNA reads TGTGCCACCGGGGACAGGGGGCAGTTAGATACGCAGTATTTT.

This clonotype has only a few counts. The rearrangement joins TRBV7-8 to TRBJ2-5, with 9 bases lining up with TRBD2. Per the germline V gene, CDR1 is SGHVS and CDR2 is FQNEAQ. The J segment lost 2 bases and the V segment lost 3 bases, leaving 7 bases of the junction unmatched. The CDR3 spans 16 residues. CDR3 nucleotide sequence: TGTGCCAGCAGCTTCCCGGGACTAGCAGTACAAGAGACCCAGTACTTC. The encoded protein is CASSFPGLAVQETQYF.

The chain's CDR3 is CASSPPRIGGQGSYEQYF. The CDR3 nucleotides read TGCGCCAGCAGCCCCCCCCGTATTGGGGGACAGGGTTCCTACGAGCAGTACTTC. V is TRBV5-1 and J is TRBJ2-7; 9 bases are a match to TRBD1. Germline loops: CDR1 SGHRS, CDR2 YFSETQ. V trimming: 4 bases; J trimming: 1 base; junction bases outside the gene matches: 15. The CDR3 extends over 18 amino acids.